This TCR beta chain originates from a study of PD-1 blockade in classical Hodgkin lymphoma. Study-wide points: Only CD4+ TCR diversity, not CD8+, had risen significantly by C4D1. When set against healthy donors, newly diagnosed patients were reported to show lower baseline TCR diversity. The diversity seen at baseline in complete responders resembled that of newly diagnosed patients.

Libraries were prepared by immunoSEQ multiplex PCR; TCRdb keeps only in-frame clonotypes and omits some of them. The table includes about 12,000 clones, 70% to 85% detected once. Relapse was seen in all patients after autologous stem cell transplantation, and brentuximab vedotin exposure was variable. Magnetic negative selection purified CD4+ T cells from thawed PBMCs. Of note for this clone: Its antigen is unidentified.

V was clipped by 4 bases and J by 0 bases; unmatched bases: 3. The CDR3 is 14 residues long. Germline lookup yields CDR1 SGHRS and CDR2 YFSETQ. The rearrangement joins TRBV5-1 to TRBJ1-1, with 7 bases fitting TRBD1. Sequencing was performed on CD4+ T cells from blood, taken at baseline. This TCR was recovered from a human donor with classical Hodgkin lymphoma. This chain's CDR3 is CASSLGTVNTEAFF. The CDR3 nucleotides read TGCGCCAGCAGCCTGGGGACAGTGAACACTGAAGCTTTCTTT.